The rows below give T cell receptor beta chains drawn from one sample of a study of OX40 agonist ivuxolimab in advanced cancers. The table came from immunoSEQ multiplex PCR; TCRdb's copy has only in-frame clones and leaves some out. The table has about 26,000 clones, just under 85% seen once. The sequences come from CD4+ or CD8+ T cells sorted from blood, collected in a trial of the OX40 agonist ivuxolimab. Source of these receptors: an adult with an advanced solid tumor such as melanoma, head and neck, liver or kidney cancer. The CDR3 runs from the conserved cysteine through the conserved F or W. The order of the fields is J gene, D gene, clone size, V gene, CDR3 protein, CDR3 DNA. D genes are given only for firm matches. Size is omitted from some rows. Given values are once, few, many or a class for expanded clones.

J gene: TRBJ2-3; D gene: -; clone size: -; V gene: TRBV6-5; CDR3 protein: CASSYGASFADTQYF; CDR3 DNA: TGTGCCAGCAGTTACGGGGCTAGCTTCGCAGATACGCAGTATTTT
J gene: TRBJ2-5; D gene: -; clone size: -; V gene: TRBV15; CDR3 protein: CATSRDPPEGKETQYF; CDR3 DNA: TGTGCCACCAGCAGAGATCCACCGGAGGGCAAGGAGACCCAGTACTTC
J gene: TRBJ2-1; D gene: -; clone size: few; V gene: TRBV27; CDR3 protein: CASSLFLIGRNEQFF; CDR3 DNA: TGTGCCAGCAGTCTTTTTTTAATCGGCCGAAATGAGCAGTTCTTC
J gene: TRBJ1-2; D gene: -; clone size: -; V gene: TRBV5-6; CDR3 protein: CASSLAAAPDGYTF; CDR3 DNA: TGTGCCAGCAGCTTGGCCGCAGCCCCCGATGGCTACACCTTC
J gene: TRBJ1-6; D gene: -; clone size: few; V gene: TRBV30; CDR3 protein: CAWTIGSNSPLHF; CDR3 DNA: TGTGCCTGGACTATAGGGTCTAATTCACCCCTCCACTTT
J gene: TRBJ2-1; D gene: -; clone size: once; V gene: TRBV9; CDR3 protein: CASSYRLDGEGLSSYNEQFF; CDR3 DNA: TGTGCCAGCAGCTATCGGTTAGACGGAGAGGGACTTAGCTCCTACAATGAGCAGTTCTTC
J gene: TRBJ2-1; D gene: -; clone size: -; V gene: TRBV5-6; CDR3 protein: CASSLAGAPYNEQFF; CDR3 DNA: TGTGCCAGCAGCTTGGCGGGGGCCCCTTACAATGAGCAGTTCTTC
J gene: TRBJ2-7; D gene: -; clone size: -; V gene: TRBV4-2; CDR3 protein: CASSQEDSSYEQYF; CDR3 DNA: TGTGCCAGCAGCCAAGAAGACAGCTCCTACGAGCAGTACTTC
J gene: TRBJ1-1; D gene: -; clone size: -; V gene: TRBV5-5; CDR3 protein: CASSLGGTNTEAFF; CDR3 DNA: TGTGCCAGCAGCTTGGGGGGGACTAACACTGAAGCTTTCTTT
J gene: TRBJ1-2; D gene: -; clone size: -; V gene: TRBV28; CDR3 protein: CASSPLRGDGYTF; CDR3 DNA: TGTGCCAGCAGCCCTCTGAGGGGGGATGGCTACACCTTC
J gene: TRBJ1-1; D gene: TRBD1; clone size: -; V gene: TRBV5-5; CDR3 protein: CASSSRTGGWTEAFF; CDR3 DNA: TGTGCCAGCAGCTCAAGGACAGGGGGCTGGACTGAAGCTTTCTTT
J gene: TRBJ1-1; D gene: TRBD1; clone size: -; V gene: TRBV5-4; CDR3 protein: CASSFSGGDTEAFF; CDR3 DNA: TGTGCCAGCAGCTTTTCAGGGGGGGACACTGAAGCTTTCTTT
J gene: TRBJ2-6; D gene: -; clone size: -; V gene: TRBV5-4; CDR3 protein: CASSLAFAGANVLTF; CDR3 DNA: TGTGCCAGCAGCTTGGCTTTTGCTGGGGCCAACGTCCTGACTTTC
J gene: TRBJ2-5; D gene: TRBD1; clone size: -; V gene: TRBV5-1; CDR3 protein: CASSLDDRGLGETQYF; CDR3 DNA: TGCGCCAGCAGCTTGGATGACAGGGGGCTAGGAGAGACCCAGTACTTC
J gene: TRBJ2-3; D gene: -; clone size: few; V gene: TRBV21-1; CDR3 protein: CASSKDTQYF; CDR3 DNA: TGTGCCAGCAGCAAAGATACGCAGTATTTT
J gene: TRBJ2-1; D gene: -; clone size: -; V gene: TRBV28; CDR3 protein: CASSLGRGPHNEQFF; CDR3 DNA: TGTGCCAGCAGTTTAGGTCGGGGGCCCCACAATGAGCAGTTCTTC
J gene: TRBJ2-7; D gene: -; clone size: -; V gene: TRBV9; CDR3 protein: CASSPPASYEQYF; CDR3 DNA: TGTGCCAGCAGCCCTCCGGCATCCTACGAGCAGTACTTC
J gene: TRBJ2-7; D gene: -; clone size: -; V gene: TRBV11-2; CDR3 protein: CASSSGHAYEQYF; CDR3 DNA: TGTGCCAGCAGTTCGGGACATGCCTACGAGCAGTACTTC
J gene: TRBJ1-1; D gene: TRBD1; clone size: -; V gene: TRBV4-3; CDR3 protein: CASSQDTGGEAFF; CDR3 DNA: TGCGCCAGCAGCCAAGATACAGGGGGGGAAGCTTTCTTT
J gene: TRBJ2-7; D gene: TRBD2; clone size: few; V gene: TRBV6-5; CDR3 protein: CASSYGASGDYEQYF; CDR3 DNA: TGTGCCAGCAGTTACGGGGCTAGCGGGGACTACGAGCAGTACTTC
J gene: TRBJ2-5; D gene: -; clone size: -; V gene: TRBV29-1; CDR3 protein: CSVGRGSETQYF; CDR3 DNA: TGCAGCGTTGGACGTGGGTCGGAGACCCAGTACTTC
J gene: TRBJ2-7; D gene: -; clone size: -; V gene: TRBV28; CDR3 protein: CASRANRGGDEQYF; CDR3 DNA: TGTGCCAGCAGAGCTAACAGGGGAGGGGACGAGCAGTACTTC
J gene: TRBJ2-5; D gene: TRBD1; clone size: -; V gene: TRBV7-9; CDR3 protein: CASTGAGDRPRETQYF; CDR3 DNA: TGTGCCAGCACTGGGGCCGGGGACAGGCCCCGGGAGACCCAGTACTTC
J gene: TRBJ2-1; D gene: -; clone size: -; V gene: TRBV11-2; CDR3 protein: CASSLVAGRGSYNEQFF; CDR3 DNA: TGTGCCAGCAGCTTAGTGGCAGGAAGGGGGAGCTACAATGAGCAGTTCTTC
J gene: TRBJ2-5; D gene: TRBD1; clone size: -; V gene: TRBV13; CDR3 protein: CASSLGRRTGRETQYF; CDR3 DNA: TGTGCCAGCAGCTTAGGCCGTCGGACAGGGCGGGAGACCCAGTACTTC
J gene: TRBJ2-7; D gene: TRBD1; clone size: -; V gene: TRBV27; CDR3 protein: CASLRTGGSYEQYF; CDR3 DNA: TGTGCCAGCTTAAGGACAGGGGGCTCCTACGAGCAGTACTTC
J gene: TRBJ2-7; D gene: -; clone size: -; V gene: TRBV5-1; CDR3 protein: CASSFGTEQYF; CDR3 DNA: TGCGCCAGCAGCTTTGGTACGGAGCAGTACTTC
J gene: TRBJ1-2; D gene: -; clone size: -; V gene: TRBV4-3; CDR3 protein: CASSQNRAVDYGYTF; CDR3 DNA: TGCGCCAGCAGCCAAAACCGGGCAGTAGACTATGGCTACACCTTC
J gene: TRBJ1-4; D gene: -; clone size: -; V gene: TRBV7-9; CDR3 protein: CASRFPEGGPGDEKLFF; CDR3 DNA: TGTGCCAGCAGGTTTCCCGAGGGGGGACCGGGGGATGAAAAACTGTTTTTT
J gene: TRBJ2-3; D gene: -; clone size: -; V gene: TRBV9; CDR3 protein: CASSVDASPDTQYF; CDR3 DNA: TGTGCCAGCAGCGTAGACGCCAGCCCAGATACGCAGTATTTT
J gene: TRBJ2-7; D gene: -; clone size: -; V gene: TRBV6-1; CDR3 protein: CASSEEGSSYEQYF; CDR3 DNA: TGTGCCAGCAGTGAAGAGGGTAGCTCCTACGAGCAGTACTTC
J gene: TRBJ1-2; D gene: -; clone size: -; V gene: TRBV9; CDR3 protein: CASSVVTPDGYTF; CDR3 DNA: TGTGCCAGCAGCGTAGTAACCCCGGATGGCTACACCTTC
J gene: TRBJ2-7; D gene: TRBD1; clone size: -; V gene: TRBV5-5; CDR3 protein: CASSFGTGLYEQYF; CDR3 DNA: TGTGCCAGCAGCTTCGGGACAGGGCTCTACGAGCAGTACTTC
J gene: TRBJ2-7; D gene: TRBD2; clone size: -; V gene: TRBV5-1; CDR3 protein: CASSTAGVLNEQYF; CDR3 DNA: TGCGCCAGCAGCACAGCGGGGGTCTTGAACGAGCAGTACTTC
J gene: TRBJ1-5; D gene: -; clone size: -; V gene: TRBV7-6; CDR3 protein: CASSLEGMGQPQHF; CDR3 DNA: TGTGCCAGCAGCTTAGAGGGGATGGGTCAGCCCCAGCATTTT
J gene: TRBJ2-7; D gene: TRBD1; clone size: -; V gene: TRBV28; CDR3 protein: CASSLDRDEQYF; CDR3 DNA: TGTGCCAGCAGTTTGGACAGGGACGAGCAGTACTTC
J gene: TRBJ2-5; D gene: TRBD2; clone size: -; V gene: TRBV27; CDR3 protein: CASSAGRNQYF; CDR3 DNA: TGTGCCAGCAGTGCCGGGAGGAACCAGTACTTC
J gene: TRBJ1-5; D gene: -; clone size: -; V gene: TRBV27; CDR3 protein: CASSFGPGPNQPQHF; CDR3 DNA: TGTGCCAGCAGTTTCGGCCCAGGGCCGAATCAGCCCCAGCATTTT